This T cell receptor (beta chain) appears in the sequencing data of a study of cytomegalovirus exposure and HLA in healthy donors. Across the study: Within an early data release were roughly 83 million unique TCRs drawn from HLA-typed donors. Study findings and constraints: Donors belonging to an Asian-associated ancestry cluster reportedly showed fewer N-insertions in productive TCRs than the 666-donor mean, according to what a later analysis found. Later analysis demonstrated an association between a missense DCLRE1C variant and TCR beta V- and J-gene trimming. V segments that were indistinguishable, TRBV6-2 and TRBV6-3 among them, were omitted from analysis.

The V gene's germline CDR1 is SGHTA and CDR2 FQGTGA. V lost 5 bases to trimming and J lost 0 bases, with 11 bases between them. The CDR3 runs 15 residues. The PCR contained 60 Vbeta and 13 Jbeta primers. TCRdb's table, derived via immunoSEQ multiplex PCR, lists solely in-frame clones and lacks some. The sample has about 140,000 clones. As for this clone: Its target is unknown.

The rearrangement links TRBV7-3 to TRBJ1-5; unclear D gene. This receptor was taken from a woman between 18 and 29 years old in good health and CMV-seronegative. The material sequenced was PBMCs. CDR3 amino acids: CASSEDGYSNQPQHF. CDR3 bases: TGTGCCAGCAGCGAGGATGGATATAGCAATCAGCCCCAGCATTTT.